The present TCR beta chain was sequenced within a study of T cells in Graves' hyperthyroidism and ophthalmopathy. This clonotype has just a few counts. The antigen is unknown. Amplified regions were TCR beta CDR3 sequences from RNA transcripts. A set of HTBI primers served as the primers for a first-round RT-PCR of the TCR CDR3. From the multiplex PCR reads, TCRdb called clonotypes with MiXCR, one entry per CDR3 protein. The sample contains 600,000 to 800,000 distinct CDR3 sequences, around a third of which appear only once. This CDR3 comprises 13 residues. Trimming stripped 8 bases from V and 0 bases from J, with 10 bases between. CDR1 MNHEY and CDR2 SMNVEV come from the germline V gene (reference sequence). The diagnostic basis comprised clinical symptoms, serum thyroxine and TRAb, thyroid ultrasound and orbital computed tomography. Regarding the study as a whole: For ophthalmopathy, model prediction preceded onset by a median around 7 months. Most thyroid clonotypes expanded above 0.001 were also detected in blood. Patients with ophthalmopathy were separated from those with stable hyperthyroidism by a 13 V-J model.

This chain links TRBV27 with TRBJ1-1; D ambiguous. This TCR was sampled from a woman aged 40 to 50 with Graves' hyperthyroidism. The sample comprised blood. In nucleotides, the CDR3 is TGTGCCAGCGAGGCCCGGATGAACACTGAAGCTTTCTTT. This gives the protein CASEARMNTEAFF.